These 21 T cell receptor beta chains were sequenced from one sample in a study of early T cells in non-severe SARS-CoV-2 infection. TCRdb ran MiXCR on the 5' RACE reads and lists one entry per CDR3 protein. The sample carries roughly 75,000 distinct CDR3 sequences, roughly 12% recorded once. The sequencing sample was made of whole blood. These receptor sequences come from an adult who was a healthcare worker with PCR-confirmed SARS-CoV-2 infection or an uninfected control (not recorded which).

This clonotype was detected only a few times. The V gene is TRBV16, the J gene TRBJ1-1; 10 bases are shared with TRBD1. Germline V gives CDR1 KGHSY, CDR2 FQNENV. This CDR3 is built from 13 residues. CDR3 sequence reads: CGAGGQGLKEAFF. In DNA form, the CDR3 reads TGTGGAGCAGGGGGACAGGGGCTAAAGGAGGCTTTCTTT.

This clonotype has at least ten counts. The V and J genes are TRBV14 and TRBJ2-1; 14 nucleotides align to TRBD2. Germline loops: CDR1 SGHDN, CDR2 FVKESK. The CDR3 spans 17 residues. V shed 0 bases and J 9 bases; nucleotides not matched to a gene: 7. CDR3 sequence: CASSQDVGLAGGSEQFF. CDR3 DNA sequence: TGTGCCAGCAGCCAAGATGTAGGACTAGCGGGAGGTAGTGAGCAGTTCTTC.

The CDR3 DNA follows: TGTGCCAGCTCACCACCGTCGAAAGGGGGCCGAAGAGGCAATCAGCCCCAGCATTTT. The encoded protein is CASSPPSKGGRRGNQPQHF. The chain uses TRBV18 and TRBJ1-5, with 7 bases lining up with TRBD1. Trimming removed 0 bases from V and 2 bases from J; junction bases left unmatched: 13. The CDR3 runs 19 residues. CDR1 KGHSH and CDR2 LQKENI come from the germline V gene. The full variable domain, its missing parts supplied by reference TRBV18 and TRBJ1-5, is NAGVMQNPRHLVRRRGQEARLRCSPMKGHSHVYWYRQLPEEGLKFMVYLQKENIIDESGMPKERFSAEFPKEGPSILRIQQVVRGDSAAYFCASSPPSKGGRRGNQPQHFGDGTRLSIL.

This clonotype was detected only a few times. The CDR3 sequence is CASGGEGRWDQPQHF. In nucleotides, the CDR3 is TGTGCCAGCGGGGGAGAGGGCAGGTGGGATCAGCCCCAGCATTTT. The J gene is TRBJ1-5, the V gene TRBV2; a weak D match, TRBD1 (5 bases). CDR1 is SNHLY and CDR2 is FYNNEI in the germline V gene. V was cut by 8 bases and J by 5 bases, with 19 bases left in between. The CDR3 consists of 15 residues. The full variable domain, its missing parts supplied by reference TRBV2 and TRBJ1-5, is EPEVTQTPSHQVTQMGQEVILRCVPISNHLYFYWYRQILGQKVEFLVSFYNNEISEKSEIFDDQFSVERPDGSNFTLKIRSTKLEDSAMYFCASGGEGRWDQPQHFGDGTRLSIL.

This clonotype was recorded at least ten times. The chain links TRBV5-1 to TRBJ2-5; 9 nucleotides align to TRBD2. Trimming removed 0 bases from V and 2 bases from J; junction bases left unmatched: 5. This CDR3 contains 16 residues. Germline V gene sequence: CDR1 SGHRS, CDR2 YFSETQ. CDR3 in DNA: TGCGCCAGCAGCTTGGCCGCCAGCGGGGGGCAAGAGACCCAGTACTTC. It translates to CASSLAASGGQETQYF. The whole variable domain, filled in from reference TRBV5-1 and TRBJ2-5, reads KAGVTQTPRYLIKTRGQQVTLSCSPISGHRSVSWYQQTPGQGLQFLFEYFSETQRNKGNFPGRFSGRQFSNSRSEMNVSTLELGDSALYLCASSLAASGGQETQYFGPGTRLLVL.

This sequence joins TRBV28 and TRBJ1-1, with D possibly TRBD1 on 6 matching bases. Germline values: CDR1 MDHEN, CDR2 SYDVKM. The CDR3 totals 15 residues. The V and J ends lost 3 bases and 1 base respectively, with 12 bases between them. The CDR3 spells CASSFGGSPNTEAFF. The CDR3 DNA reads TGTGCCAGCAGTTTTGGGGGCAGTCCGAACACTGAAGCTTTCTTT.

This clonotype showed up just a few times. V and J are TRBV7-9 and TRBJ2-1; possible D gene TRBD2, 6 bases. This CDR3 has 15 amino acids. Germline V gene lookup returns CDR1 SEHNR and CDR2 FQNEAQ (reference sequence). V lost 1 base and J 7 bases, leaving 14 bases between the germline ends. CDR3 sequence reads: CASSLVVSGVNEQFF. CDR3 coding DNA: TGTGCCAGCAGCTTAGTGGTGTCGGGAGTTAATGAGCAGTTCTTC.

This clonotype showed up just a few times. The chain combines TRBV12-3 or TRBV12-4 with TRBJ1-4, with TRBD1 matching over 8 bases. Trimming cost V 6 bases and J 8 bases; bases outside gene matches: 11. This CDR3 comprises 15 residues. The CDR3 spells CASRTQQGVGEKLFF. The CDR3 coding sequence is TGTGCCAGCAGGACTCAACAGGGGGTAGGAGAAAAACTGTTTTTT.

The J gene is TRBJ1-1, the V gene TRBV9; D is possibly TRBD1 (6 bases). This CDR3 is 15 amino acids long. The germline gives CDR1 SGDLS, CDR2 YYNGEE. The ends were cut back, 2 bases at V and 5 bases at J, with 16 bases in the middle. CDR3 region: CASSVGQTGDTEAFF. The CDR3 nucleotides read TGTGCCAGCAGCGTGGGTCAGACAGGAGATACTGAAGCTTTCTTT.

This clonotype was observed a few times. This sequence joins TRBV15 and TRBJ2-1; D not resolved. Germline assignment: CDR1 LNHNV and CDR2 YYDKDF (reference sequence). Trimming stripped 0 bases from V and 7 bases from J, with 7 bases between. This CDR3 has 13 residues. CDR3 loop: CATSRENFNEQFF. The CDR3, as DNA: TGTGCCACCAGCAGAGAAAACTTTAATGAGCAGTTCTTC.

The chain recombines TRBV28 with TRBJ1-1; TRBD1 matches 7 bases. Looked up from germline, CDR1 is MDHEN and CDR2 is SYDVKM. V shed 4 bases and J 2 bases; nucleotides not matched to a gene: 10. This CDR3 is built from 16 residues. The CDR3 loop reads CASSSTRDRLNTEAFF. DNA of the CDR3: TGTGCCAGCAGTTCAACCAGGGACAGACTAAACACTGAAGCTTTCTTT.

This clonotype was seen a few times. This chain connects TRBV7-8 to TRBJ1-2; D is unclear. The ends were cut back, 4 bases at V and 6 bases at J, with 18 bases in the middle. Per germline, CDR1 SGHVS and CDR2 FQNEAQ. This CDR3 is built from 15 residues. The chain's CDR3 is CASSSTSGPRDGYTF. CDR3 DNA: TGTGCCAGCAGCTCAACCTCGGGTCCGAGGGATGGCTACACCTTC. The complete variable domain, with remaining parts taken from reference TRBV7-8 and TRBJ1-2, reads GAGVSQSPRYKVAKRGQDVALRCDPISGHVSLFWYQQALGQGPEFLTYFQNEAQLDKSGLPSDRFFAERPEGSVSTLKIQRTQQEDSAVYLCASSSTSGPRDGYTFGSGTRLTVV.

Comments on this clonotype: One base away lies a much larger clone, so this may be a sequencing read error. This chain links TRBV7-6 with TRBJ2-2; 9 bases line up with TRBD1. Germline V gene data show CDR1 as SGHVS and CDR2 as FNYEAQ. The CDR3 loop spans 17 amino acids. CDR3 coding DNA: TGTGCCAGCAGCTTAGCACCAGGGACAGGGTTCGGCGGGAAGCTGTTTTTT. This translates into CASSLAPGTGFGGKLFF.

This clonotype was counted only a few times. The V call is TRBV15, the J call TRBJ2-2; D perhaps matches TRBD1 (6 bases). The CDR3 totals 17 residues. Germline CDR1 and CDR2: LNHNV and YYDKDF (reference sequence). V lost 3 bases, J lost 7 bases, and 21 bases lay in between. Here the CDR3 reads CATSSTSITGIGGELFF. CDR3 DNA: TGTGCCACCAGCAGTACCAGTATCACAGGGATCGGCGGGGAGCTGTTTTTT.

V is TRBV9 and J is TRBJ2-1; perhaps TRBD2 as D (6 bases). The CDR3 loop spans 13 amino acids. Between the trimmed V and J ends, which lost 7 bases and 5 bases, there was a span of 13 bases. Germline V gives CDR1 SGDLS, CDR2 YYNGEE. This CDR3 is CASGGDWNNEQFF. The CDR3 DNA follows: TGTGCCAGCGGAGGGGATTGGAACAATGAGCAGTTCTTC.

The rearrangement links TRBV29-1 to TRBJ2-7, with no clear D. Trimming took off 4 bases at V and 4 bases at J, with 11 bases between the two ends. Per germline, CDR1 SQVTM and CDR2 ANQGSEA. CDR3 length: 12 residues. CDR3 residues: CSVVSGKYEQYF. In DNA, the CDR3 is TGCAGCGTTGTTTCTGGAAAGTACGAGCAGTACTTC.

The CDR3 reads CASSYRQPSGMGEQYF. In DNA, the CDR3 is TGTGCCAGCAGTTACCGACAGCCTAGCGGCATGGGGGAGCAGTACTTC. J is TRBJ2-7 and V is TRBV6-5, with 7 nucleotides matching TRBD2. Germline V lookup: CDR1 MNHEY, CDR2 SVGAGI. The junction had 14 bases not matched to a gene; V was cut back by 2 bases and J by 7 bases. The CDR3 contains 16 residues.

This clonotype has just one count. The V call is TRBV27, the J call TRBJ2-2, with a weak D call TRBD2 (5 bases). Germline CDR1 reads MNHEY; CDR2 reads SMNVEV (reference sequence). This CDR3 spans 15 amino acids. Trimming removed 6 bases at V and 1 base at J, with 12 bases between. The CDR3 protein is CASRPVTRNTGELFF. In nucleotides, the CDR3 is TGTGCCAGCAGGCCCGTAACTAGGAACACCGGGGAGCTGTTTTTT.

This clonotype was recorded at least ten times. This chain joins TRBV19 and TRBJ2-7; 7 bases are a match to TRBD2. The J segment lost 0 bases and the V segment lost 3 bases, leaving 11 bases of the junction unmatched. The CDR3 has 17 amino acids. Germline CDR1 reads LNHDA; CDR2 reads SQIVND (reference sequence). CDR3 in amino acids: CASSIPGEGYNSYEQYF. The DNA of the CDR3 is TGTGCCAGTAGTATTCCGGGGGAGGGCTACAACTCCTACGAGCAGTACTTC.

This clonotype has ten or more counts. The V call is TRBV29-1, the J call TRBJ1-6; D unresolved. This CDR3 is built from 13 residues. Trimming stripped 7 bases from V and 7 bases from J, with 14 bases between. The V gene's germline CDR1 is SQVTM and CDR2 ANQGSEA. The CDR3 sequence: CSGSDGINSPLHF. The CDR3 DNA follows: TGCAGCGGTTCGGACGGAATAAATTCACCCCTCCACTTT.

DNA of the CDR3: TGCGCCAGCAGCTTCAGGAAGAACAATCTAGATACGCAGTATTTT. Protein sequence: CASSFRKNNLDTQYF. The gene calls are TRBV5-1 and TRBJ2-3, with D unresolved. CDR1 is SGHRS and CDR2 is YFSETQ in the germline V gene. Deletions cut 2 bases from V and 5 bases from J, with 15 bases between. CDR3 length equals 15 residues. Filled out from reference TRBV5-1 and TRBJ2-3, the complete variable domain reads KAGVTQTPRYLIKTRGQQVTLSCSPISGHRSVSWYQQTPGQGLQFLFEYFSETQRNKGNFPGRFSGRQFSNSRSEMNVSTLELGDSALYLCASSFRKNNLDTQYFGPGTRLTVL.